The 24 T cell receptor beta chains below come from one sample, sequenced in a study of blood T cell repertoires in COVID-19. Clones were read by immunoSEQ multiplex PCR, and TCRdb kept only the in-frame ones, dropping some. Among about 220,000 clones listed, roughly 80% were seen once. What was sequenced was peripheral blood. The receptors were sampled from a woman aged 55-70 years with acute or convalescent COVID-19.

The chain recombines TRBV28 with TRBJ1-6; perhaps TRBD1 as D (6 bases). Germline V CDR1 and CDR2: MDHEN, SYDVKM. V lost 6 bases and J 13 bases, leaving 22 bases between the germline ends. The CDR3 spans 15 residues. CDR3 region: CASSVGGDVSPPLHF. The CDR3 DNA sequence: TGTGCCAGCAGCGTAGGGGGGGACGTATCACCCCCCCTCCACTTT.

CDR3: CASSSIGNEQFF. Written as DNA, the CDR3 is TGTGCCAGCAGCTCTATCGGGAATGAGCAGTTCTTC. The chain recombines TRBV7-9 with TRBJ2-1; D is ambiguous. V lost 4 bases and J 7 bases, leaving 8 bases between the germline ends. The CDR3 is 12 residues long. Germline CDR1 reads SEHNR; CDR2 reads FQNEAQ (reference sequence).

This clone was recorded once. The rearrangement joins TRBV21-1 to TRBJ1-4. TRBV21-1 is deemed a pseudogene. CDR3 size: 15 residues. CDR3 in DNA: TGTGCCAGCTTCCTTAAAACGCGGAGTAATGAAAAACTGTTTTTT. Its translation is CASFLKTRSNEKLFF.

This clone showed up just once. The chain joins TRBV5-1 to TRBJ2-3; D is possibly TRBD1 (5 bases). Trimming pared 3 bases from V and 6 bases from J, leaving 11 bases between. Germline CDR1 is SGHRS and CDR2 is YFSETQ. The CDR3 extends over 13 amino acids. The CDR3 loop is CASSSRQLDTQYF. The DNA for the CDR3 is TGCGCCAGCAGCTCCCGACAGCTGGATACGCAGTATTTT. Together with reference TRBV5-1 and TRBJ2-3, the CDR3 gives the full variable domain: KAGVTQTPRYLIKTRGQQVTLSCSPISGHRSVSWYQQTPGQGLQFLFEYFSETQRNKGNFPGRFSGRQFSNSRSEMNVSTLELGDSALYLCASSSRQLDTQYFGPGTRLTVL.

The chain carries TRBV19 and TRBJ2-3; D remains ambiguous. The V end lost 0 bases, the J end lost 4 bases, and 5 bases lay between the germline ends. This CDR3 has 13 amino acids. Germline V CDR1 and CDR2: LNHDA, SQIVND (reference sequence). The CDR3 DNA is TGTGCCAGTAGTATAGATCGTTCAGATACGCAGTATTTT. Its translation: CASSIDRSDTQYF. Full variable domain (missing parts from reference TRBV19 and TRBJ2-3): DGGITQSPKYLFRKEGQNVTLSCEQNLNHDAMYWYRQDPGQGLRLIYYSQIVNDFQKGDIAEGYSVSREKKESFPLTVTSAQKNPTAFYLCASSIDRSDTQYFGPGTRLTVL.

This clone was seen once. The chain employs TRBV7-2 and TRBJ1-1; D may be TRBD1 (5 bases). V was pared by 2 bases and J by 1 base, with 8 bases between. Germline CDR1 SGHTA, CDR2 FQGNSA. CDR3 length equals 14 residues. Here the CDR3 reads CASSLRTGNTEAFF. The CDR3 DNA reads TGTGCCAGCAGCTTACGTACAGGGAACACTGAAGCTTTCTTT.

The chain is built from TRBV3-1 (or the pseudogene TRBV3-2) and TRBJ2-5, with 12 bases lining up with TRBD2. Germline loops: CDR1 LGHDT, CDR2 YNNKEL (reference sequence). J was trimmed by 9 bases and V by 4 bases; bases with no gene match: 6. CDR3 size: 14 residues. For the CDR3, the DNA is TGTGCCAGCAGCCGACTAGCGGGGGCTGGGGCCCAGTACTTC. It encodes CASSRLAGAGAQYF.

This chain links TRBV4-3 with TRBJ1-2; 7 positions agree with TRBD1. Trimming cost V 1 base and J 3 bases; bases outside gene matches: 8. The CDR3 extends over 16 amino acids. Germline lookup yields CDR1 LGHNA and CDR2 YSLEER. CDR3 sequence reads: CASSQGYQGDHYGYTF. The CDR3 DNA reads TGCGCCAGCAGCCAAGGTTACCAGGGGGATCACTATGGCTACACCTTC.

This clone was counted a few times. The rearrangement uses TRBV2 and TRBJ2-1, with TRBD2 matching over 10 bases. V trimming: 7 bases; J trimming: 7 bases; junction bases outside the gene matches: 13. Germline V gives CDR1 SNHLY, CDR2 FYNNEI. The CDR3 is 16 residues long. The CDR3 nucleotides read TGTGCCAGCAACCAAGGAGCGGGGGGGGCTCGGAATGAGCAGTTCTTC. Encoded protein: CASNQGAGGARNEQFF.

The chain has TRBV5-4 and TRBJ1-2; D gene unclear. CDR1 and CDR2 (germline): SGHNT, YYREEE (reference sequence). The CDR3 is 13 amino acids. Trimming removed 0 bases from V and 4 bases from J, with 7 bases in between. The CDR3 sequence is CASSLGEIYGYTF. The CDR3 DNA sequence: TGTGCCAGCAGCTTGGGAGAAATCTATGGCTACACCTTC. Looking up the rest from reference TRBV5-4 and TRBJ1-2 gives the full variable domain: ETGVTQSPTHLIKTRGQQVTLRCSSQSGHNTVSWYQQALGQGPQFIFQYYREEENGRGNFPPRFSGLQFPNYSSELNVNALELDDSALYLCASSLGEIYGYTFGSGTRLTVV.

The rearrangement uses TRBV30 and TRBJ1-1; possibly TRBD1 for D (5 bases). Germline V gene lookup returns CDR1 GTSNPN and CDR2 SVGIG (reference sequence). Between the trimmed V and J ends, which lost 0 bases and 4 bases, there was a span of 15 bases. CDR3 length: 15 residues. The CDR3 DNA reads TGTGCCTGGAGTGTTACTGGGGCGGTGAGCACTGAAGCTTTCTTT. As protein: CAWSVTGAVSTEAFF.

The rearrangement links TRBV7-2 to TRBJ2-1, with D tentatively TRBD1 (6 bases). CDR1 SGHTA and CDR2 FQGNSA come from the germline V gene. The CDR3 contains 14 residues. V gave up 1 base and J gave up 8 bases, with 12 bases separating them. DNA of the CDR3: TGTGCCAGCAGCTTAGGTCCTTACAGGGATGAGCAGTTCTTC. Protein product: CASSLGPYRDEQFF.

This chain links TRBV7-9 with TRBJ2-2; a possible D gene is TRBD1 (5 bases). The CDR3 has 14 amino acids. V was trimmed by 4 bases and J by 9 bases, leaving 15 bases between them. Looked up from germline, CDR1 is SEHNR and CDR2 is FQNEAQ (reference sequence). CDR3 loop: CASSSRSRVWELFF. DNA of the CDR3: TGTGCCAGCAGCTCAAGGTCCAGGGTATGGGAGCTGTTTTTT.

CDR3 coding DNA: TGTGCCACCAGTGACGGACTAGCGGGGTTGTACAATGAGCAGTTCTTC. Amino acids: CATSDGLAGLYNEQFF. J is TRBJ2-1 and V is TRBV24-1; TRBD2 matches 12 bases. The CDR3 has 16 residues. V shed 4 bases and J 4 bases; nucleotides not matched to a gene: 4. Germline values: CDR1 KGHDR, CDR2 SFDVKD.

The chain combines TRBV5-6 with TRBJ1-6; TRBD1 might be the D (5 bases). The CDR3 spans 14 residues. The germline gives CDR1 SGHDT, CDR2 YYEEEE. Trimming shortened V by 3 bases and J by 8 bases, and 12 bases separated the two germline ends. The CDR3 nucleotides are TGTGCCAGCAGCTCGGGGGGACGGGATTCACCCCTCCACTTT. Protein product: CASSSGGRDSPLHF. The full variable domain, rest sourced from reference TRBV5-6 and TRBJ1-6, is DAGVTQSPTHLIKTRGQQVTLRCSPKSGHDTVSWYQQALGQGPQFIFQYYEEEERQRGNFPDRFSGHQFPNYSSELNVNALLLGDSALYLCASSSGGRDSPLHFGNGTRLTVT.

The gene calls are TRBV5-4 and TRBJ1-4, with D possibly being TRBD1 (5 bases). Trimming removed 4 bases from V and 0 bases from J, with 10 bases in between. The CDR3 is 15 amino acids. The germline V gene has CDR1 SGHNT and CDR2 YYREEE (reference sequence). In DNA, the CDR3 is TGTGCCAGCAGCCCAGGACAAACAACTAATGAAAAACTGTTTTTT. Its translation: CASSPGQTTNEKLFF.

This sequence joins TRBV19 and TRBJ1-6; TRBD1 matches at 9 bases. The germline V gene has CDR1 LNHDA and CDR2 SQIVND (reference sequence). Losses at the gene ends were 2 bases for V and 9 bases for J; bases not matched to a gene: 2. The CDR3 totals 14 residues. This CDR3 is CASSILGQGSPLHF. The CDR3 DNA follows: TGTGCCAGTAGTATATTGGGACAGGGTTCACCCCTCCACTTT. Full variable domain (rest looked up from reference TRBV19 and TRBJ1-6): DGGITQSPKYLFRKEGQNVTLSCEQNLNHDAMYWYRQDPGQGLRLIYYSQIVNDFQKGDIAEGYSVSREKKESFPLTVTSAQKNPTAFYLCASSILGQGSPLHFGNGTRLTVT.

The chain joins TRBV10-3 to TRBJ1-2; 8 nucleotides align to TRBD1. Germline V CDR1 and CDR2: ENHRY, SYGVKD. The CDR3 loop spans 13 amino acids. V shed 0 bases and J 7 bases; nucleotides not matched to a gene: 1. CDR3 region: CAISESTGVGYTF. In DNA, the CDR3 is TGTGCCATCAGTGAGTCGACAGGGGTTGGCTACACCTTC.

The chain is built from TRBV6-1 and TRBJ1-1; 9 nucleotides agree with TRBD1. The length of the CDR3 is 15 residues. Germline CDR1 MNHNS, CDR2 SASEGT. V was clipped by 1 base and J by 4 bases; unmatched bases: 4. In DNA, the CDR3 is TGTGCCAGCAGTGAAGTGGGGACAGGGATCACTGAAGCTTTCTTT. This translates into CASSEVGTGITEAFF.

The chain employs TRBV25-1 and TRBJ2-3, with D perhaps TRBD1 (6 bases). CDR1 and CDR2 from the germline V gene are MGHDK and SYGVNS. Trimming stripped 6 bases from V and 5 bases from J, with 15 bases between. This CDR3 is 14 amino acids long. CDR3 protein: CASSRGGSGDTQYF. The CDR3 nucleotides read TGTGCCAGCAGCAGGGGCGGGTCCGGAGATACGCAGTATTTT.

A few counts support this clone. The chain joins TRBV6-6 to TRBJ1-1; TRBD1 might be the D (5 bases). Between the trimmed V and J ends, which lost 2 bases and 4 bases, there was a span of 17 bases. CDR1 and CDR2 (germline): MNHNY, SVGAGI (reference sequence). CDR3 size: 16 residues. CDR3 sequence (DNA): TGTGCCAGCAGTTACGAACTTGCAGGGCTGAGCACTGAAGCTTTCTTT. Its translation: CASSYELAGLSTEAFF.

This clone was detected only a few times. The chain uses TRBV27 and TRBJ1-6; tentative D call: TRBD1 (6 bases). This CDR3 contains 15 residues. The germline V gene encodes CDR1 MNHEY and CDR2 SMNVEV (reference sequence). Trimming left V 6 bases short and J 7 bases short, with 16 bases between. Here the CDR3 reads CASRSLGGQNSPLHF. DNA for the CDR3: TGTGCCAGCAGGTCCCTCGGGGGGCAAAATTCACCCCTCCACTTT.

The V and J genes are TRBV11-1 and TRBJ2-7, with a weak D call TRBD2 (6 bases). The V gene lost 4 bases and the J gene lost 4 bases, with 14 bases spanning the gap. There are 14 residues in the CDR3. Germline V lookup: CDR1 SGHAT, CDR2 FQDESV (reference sequence). This chain's CDR3 is CASSWAGGEYEQYF. CDR3 nucleotides: TGTGCCAGCAGCTGGGCAGGAGGGGAATACGAGCAGTACTTC.

V usage is TRBV5-3 and J usage is TRBJ2-2, with a possible D match to TRBD2 (5 bases). TRBV5-3 is identified as an open reading frame with a role that is uncertain. V lost 3 bases, J lost 0 bases, and 9 bases lay in between. The CDR3 spans 15 residues. The DNA for the CDR3 is TGTGCCAGAAGCTATCGGGATCCGAACACCGGGGAGCTGTTTTTT. Translated, it gives CARSYRDPNTGELFF.